This T cell receptor beta chain was profiled in a study of T-cell reconstitution after alpha-beta-depleted transplantation in children. Preparation of the TCRbeta library involved a method that used unique molecular identifiers. TCRdb called the PCR reads again in MiXCR, with one record for every CDR3 protein. The data show about 980,000 distinct CDR3 sequences, with about 29% seen just once and about 28% held by the top ten. A few counts support this clonotype. The J segment lost 4 bases and the V segment lost 4 bases, leaving 7 bases of the junction unmatched. The CDR3 covers 15 residues. The germline V gene has CDR1 LGHNA and CDR2 YSLEER.

The chain joins TRBV4-3 to TRBJ2-3; 8 bases agree with TRBD2. The sequence was collected from a boy under two years old who had a stem cell transplant for SCID, so the T cells may come from the graft donor. The sequenced sample was PBMCs, mostly from graft donor cells, obtained 360 days after TCRalphabeta/CD19-depleted stem cell transplant. The CDR3 loop is CASSPRVAGPDTQYF. CDR3 nucleotides: TGCGCCAGCAGCCCCCGAGTAGCGGGGCCAGATACGCAGTATTTT.